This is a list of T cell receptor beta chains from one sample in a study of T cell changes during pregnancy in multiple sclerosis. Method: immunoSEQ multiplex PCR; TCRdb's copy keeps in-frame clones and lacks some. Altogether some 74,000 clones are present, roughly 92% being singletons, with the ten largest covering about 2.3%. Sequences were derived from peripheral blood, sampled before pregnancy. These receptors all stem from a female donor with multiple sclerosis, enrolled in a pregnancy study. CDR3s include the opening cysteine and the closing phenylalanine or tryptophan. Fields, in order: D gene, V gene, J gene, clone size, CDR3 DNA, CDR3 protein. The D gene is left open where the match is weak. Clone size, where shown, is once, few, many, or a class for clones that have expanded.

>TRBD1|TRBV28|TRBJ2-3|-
TGTGCCAGCAGTCCCTTAGGGACAGGGGGAGTTCATACGCAGTATTTT
CASSPLGTGGVHTQYF
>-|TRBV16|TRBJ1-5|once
TGTGCCAGCAGCCAATCCCCCAGGGAGGGTCAGCCCCAGCATTTT
CASSQSPREGQPQHF
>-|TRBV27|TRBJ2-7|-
TGTGCCAGCAGTTTATCCCGACTTACCCCCCGGGACGAGCAGTACTTC
CASSLSRLTPRDEQYF
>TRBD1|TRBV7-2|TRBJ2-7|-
TGTGCCAGCAACCTCGGGACAGGGCCCTACGAGCAGTACTTC
CASNLGTGPYEQYF
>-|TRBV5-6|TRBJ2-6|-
TGTGCCAGCAGCGCCCCAGGGCAGGGGCCCCGAGCCCTGACTTTC
CASSAPGQGPRALTF
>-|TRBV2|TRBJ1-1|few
TGTGCCAGCAAACTTGCTATTGGGAACACTGAAGCTTTCTTT
CASKLAIGNTEAFF
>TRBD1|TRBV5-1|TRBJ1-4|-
TGCGCCAGCAGCCGGGGACAGCTTAATGAAAAACTGTTTTTT
CASSRGQLNEKLFF
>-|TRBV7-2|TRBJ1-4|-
TGTGCCAGCAGCGGCGGGACTCGAGTGAATGAAAAACTGTTTTTT
CASSGGTRVNEKLFF
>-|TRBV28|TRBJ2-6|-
TGTGCCAGCAGTTCTCCTCCTGGGGCCAACGTCCTGACTTTC
CASSSPPGANVLTF
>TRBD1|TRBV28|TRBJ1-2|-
TGTGCCAGCACTTTGGGACAGTCCTATGGCTACACCTTC
CASTLGQSYGYTF
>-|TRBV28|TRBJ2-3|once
TGTGCCAGCAGTTCGCCGAGCCCGGGACAAGGAGATACGCAGTATTTT
CASSSPSPGQGDTQYF
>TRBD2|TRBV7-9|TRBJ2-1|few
TGTGCCAGCAGCAGACTAGCGGGAGGGCCGGGTAATGAGCAGTTCTTC
CASSRLAGGPGNEQFF
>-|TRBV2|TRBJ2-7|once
TGTGCCAGCAGTGAATCCAACTACGAGCAGTACTTC
CASSESNYEQYF
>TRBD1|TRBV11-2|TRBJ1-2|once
TGTGCCAGCAGCCGGAACAGGGGCCCTCGTCGGGGCTACACCTTC
CASSRNRGPRRGYTF
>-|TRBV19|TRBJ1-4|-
TGTGCCAGTAGTATCTCTGCAACTAATGAAAAACTGTTTTTT
CASSISATNEKLFF
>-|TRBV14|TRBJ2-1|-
TGTGCCAGCAGTCTAAATGATTACAATGAGCAGTTCTTC
CASSLNDYNEQFF
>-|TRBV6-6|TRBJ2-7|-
TGTGCCAGCAGCCCAATCGAGGGCGAGCAGTACTTC
CASSPIEGEQYF
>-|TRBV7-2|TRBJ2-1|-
TGTGCCAGCAGCCAAGATCAGTTTGAGCAGTTCTTC
CASSQDQFEQFF
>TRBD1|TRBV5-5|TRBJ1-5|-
TGTGCCAGCAGCCTCACAGCAGGGGGTAATCAGCCCCAGCATTTT
CASSLTAGGNQPQHF
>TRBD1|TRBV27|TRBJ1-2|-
TGTGCCAGCAGACCCGGGACAGGGGGGACCGGCTACACCTTC
CASRPGTGGTGYTF
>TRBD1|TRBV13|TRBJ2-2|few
TGTGCCAGCAGCTACGGACAGGGAAGAAACACCGGGGAGCTGTTTTTT
CASSYGQGRNTGELFF
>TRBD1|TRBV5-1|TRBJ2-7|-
TGCGCCAGCAGCTTGGAGACAGGGGGCTACGAGCAGTACTTC
CASSLETGGYEQYF
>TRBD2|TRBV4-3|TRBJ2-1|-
TGCGCCAGCAGCCAAGATTTAGCGGGAGGGCTCTACAATGAGCAGTTCTTC
CASSQDLAGGLYNEQFF
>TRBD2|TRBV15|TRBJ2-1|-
TGTGCCACCAGCAGAGAGCGGGAGGGCCTCTACAATGAGCAGTTCTTC
CATSREREGLYNEQFF
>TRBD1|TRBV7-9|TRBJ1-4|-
TGTGCCAGCAGCCGGACAGGGAGTTATGAAAAACTGTTTTTT
CASSRTGSYEKLFF
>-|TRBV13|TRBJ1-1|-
TGTGCCAGCAGCCATAACACTGAAGCTTTCTTT
CASSHNTEAFF
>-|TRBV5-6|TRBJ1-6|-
TGTGCCAGCAGCTTGTACCGGGGCGGGGGCGATTCACCCCTCCACTTT
CASSLYRGGGDSPLHF
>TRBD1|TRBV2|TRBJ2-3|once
TGTGCCAGCAGGGGACAGGGACCTAGCACAGATACGCAGTATTTT
CASRGQGPSTDTQYF
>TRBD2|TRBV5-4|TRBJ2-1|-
TGTGCCAGCAGTTCTCTCCGGCGGGAGTTTGACAATGAGCAGTTCTTC
CASSSLRREFDNEQFF
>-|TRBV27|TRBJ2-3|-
TGTGCCAGCAGTTTTGTGGGGCTTTCAGATACGCAGTATTTT
CASSFVGLSDTQYF
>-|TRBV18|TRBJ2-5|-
TGTGCCAGCTCACCGCGAAACGGGTTGATGGAGACCCAGTACTTC
CASSPRNGLMETQYF
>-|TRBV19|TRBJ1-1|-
TGTGCCAGTAGTATCCTGGCAGCGAGAGAAGCTTTCTTT
CASSILAAREAFF
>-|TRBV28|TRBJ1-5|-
TGTGCCAGCAAATCAGGGTTTTATGAGCCCCAGCATTTT
CASKSGFYEPQHF
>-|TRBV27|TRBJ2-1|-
TGTGCCAGCAGTTTAGCGGATGACAATGAGCAGTTCTTC
CASSLADDNEQFF
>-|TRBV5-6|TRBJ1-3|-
TGTGCCAGCAGCTGGAGCTCTGGAAACACCATATATTTT
CASSWSSGNTIYF
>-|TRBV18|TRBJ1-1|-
TGTGCCAGCTCACCAAGCAGGGGCACTGAAGCTTTCTTT
CASSPSRGTEAFF
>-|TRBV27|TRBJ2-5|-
TGTGCCAGCAGGTTACGGGGAGCTGGGGAGACCCAGTACTTC
CASRLRGAGETQYF
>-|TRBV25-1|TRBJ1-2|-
TGTGCCAGCAGCCTTCGGAACTATGGCTACACCTTC
CASSLRNYGYTF
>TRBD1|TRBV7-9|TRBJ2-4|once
TGTGCCAGCAGCGCGCGGACAGGGGGAGCTGCCAAAAACATTCAGTACTTC
CASSARTGGAAKNIQYF
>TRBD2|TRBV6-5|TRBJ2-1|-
TGTGCCAGCAGTACGACTAGCGGGAGCCCAAATGAGCAGTTCTTC
CASSTTSGSPNEQFF
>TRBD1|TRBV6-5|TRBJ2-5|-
TGTGCCAGCAGTTACTCTAACAGGGGATACCAAGAGACCCAGTACTTC
CASSYSNRGYQETQYF
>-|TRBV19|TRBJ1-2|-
TGTGCCAGTAGTATCCCTTCGACAGGCGGGTATGGCTACACCTTC
CASSIPSTGGYGYTF
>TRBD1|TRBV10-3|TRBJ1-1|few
TGTGCCATCAGTGAGTCGGACAGGGAAGCTTTCTTT
CAISESDREAFF
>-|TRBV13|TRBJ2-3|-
TGTGCCAGCAGTCCCGCCACCAGAACGCACCGTACGCAGTATTTT
CASSPATRTHRTQYF
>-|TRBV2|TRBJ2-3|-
TGTGCCAGCAGTTCACCTCGGCTTCGGGGCACAGATACGCAGTATTTT
CASSSPRLRGTDTQYF
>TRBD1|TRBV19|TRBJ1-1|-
TGTGCCAGTAGTATTGTTGGGACAGGGGGCGGCACTGAAGCTTTCTTT
CASSIVGTGGGTEAFF
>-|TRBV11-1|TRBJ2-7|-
TGTGCCAGCAGCTTAGTCAGGAACTCCTACGAGCAGTACTTC
CASSLVRNSYEQYF
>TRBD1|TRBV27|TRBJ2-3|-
TGTGCCAGCAGTTTAGTGGACAGGGTGGATACGCAGTATTTT
CASSLVDRVDTQYF
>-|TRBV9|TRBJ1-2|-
TGTGCCAGCAGCGTAGATGGGGGGGACAACTATGGCTACACCTTC
CASSVDGGDNYGYTF
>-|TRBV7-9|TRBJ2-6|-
TGTGCCAGCAGCCAGCCCGGAGGGGATAACTCTGGGGCCAACGTCCTGACTTTC
CASSQPGGDNSGANVLTF
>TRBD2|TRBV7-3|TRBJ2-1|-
TGTGCCAGCAGCCCTGGGACTAGCGGGAAGAATGAGCAGTTCTTC
CASSPGTSGKNEQFF
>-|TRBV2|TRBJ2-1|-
TGTGCCAGCACCCCGGACAACTACAATGAGCAGTTCTTC
CASTPDNYNEQFF
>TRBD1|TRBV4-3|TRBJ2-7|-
TGCGCCAGCAGCCAAGGGACAGGGGGCGACGAGCAGTACTTC
CASSQGTGGDEQYF
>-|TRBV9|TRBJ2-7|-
TGTGCCAGCAGCGGCGGTCGGGGTGCCGAGCAGTACTTC
CASSGGRGAEQYF
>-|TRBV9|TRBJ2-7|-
TGTGCCAGCAGCGTGGGCCAGGGGACCTACGAGCAGTACTTC
CASSVGQGTYEQYF
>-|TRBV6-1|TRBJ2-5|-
TGTGCCAGCAGTGAAGCAGGGGTCGTAGAGACCCAGTACTTC
CASSEAGVVETQYF
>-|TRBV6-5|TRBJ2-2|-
TGTGCCAGCAGTTACGGGGAGATCGGGGAGCTGTTTTTT
CASSYGEIGELFF
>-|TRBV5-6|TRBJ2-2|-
TGTGCCAGCACCCCGATAGGGGCTGGCACCGGGGAGCTGTTTTTT
CASTPIGAGTGELFF
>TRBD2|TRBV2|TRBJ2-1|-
TGTGCCAGCAGGGCCGGGACTAGCGGGAGTTATGAGCAGTTCTTC
CASRAGTSGSYEQFF
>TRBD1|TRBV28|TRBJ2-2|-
TGTGCCAGCACTACGGGACAGATCACCGGGGAGCTGTTTTTT
CASTTGQITGELFF